This TCR beta chain was identified during a study of beta chain features in type 1 diabetes. General observations from the study: More deletions and fewer insertions at VDJ junctions were seen in type 1 diabetes patients. TCRB CDR3s were moderately but significantly shorter in Type 1 diabetes patients in all four CD4+ subsets.

Germline V gives CDR1 SGHVS, CDR2 FNYEAQ. With 3 bases removed from V and 10 bases from J, the gap between germline ends came to 13 bases. There are 13 residues in the CDR3. About this clone: Its cognate antigen is unknown.

A single heparinised blood sample, averaging around 120 mL, was obtained per donor. Sorting based on CD45RO/CCR7/CD25/CD127/CD95/CD27 separated CD4+ naive, central memory, regulatory and stem cell-like memory cells. TCRB transcripts that were expressed got sequenced, as all of the isolated RNA had been reverse transcribed. The method was immunoSEQ multiplex PCR; TCRdb's version includes in-frame clones alone and lacks a portion of them. The profile covers 970,000 or so clones, with about 17% appearing a single time and about 0.025% taken by the ten largest. V gene TRBV7-6 combines with J gene TRBJ2-1; D perhaps matches TRBD2 (6 bases). Sequencing used naive CD4+ T cells from blood. The TCR sequence derives from a woman between 18 and 30 years old in good health. The CDR3: CASSFTEGLEQFF. CDR3 DNA sequence: TGTGCCAGCAGCTTCACTGAAGGACTAGAGCAGTTCTTC.